This T cell receptor (beta chain) comes out of a study of T cells after yellow fever vaccination. A process of 5'RACE template switching, which added a universal primer site and UMIs, was used to make TCR cDNA. TCRdb re-called the 5' RACE reads through MiXCR, storing one row per CDR3 protein. This sample has about 320,000 distinct CDR3 sequences, with approximately 4% found just once. The table lists this clonotype with a few counts. The DNA is omitted, as the CDR3 cannot be located on it reliably, and the CDR3 follows TCRdb's listing. The CDR3 contains 18 residues when both ends are counted. The TCR was taken from a man aged 18 to 30 who received the YFV17D yellow fever vaccine. The sequencing used PBMCs, collected 15 days after the yellow fever booster vaccination. V usage is TRBV1 and J usage is TRBJ2-3; the table's D gene call, TRBD2, was not cross checked with the DNA. TRBV1 is termed a pseudogene. This chain's CDR3 is CTSSQDRFAGGSTDTQYF.